Shown below are 7 T cell receptor beta chains from a single sample sequenced in a study of PD-L1 blockade in urothelial cancer. Clones were sequenced by immunoSEQ multiplex PCR, and TCRdb holds only the in-frame ones, with some missing. The sample has some 97,000 clones; approximately 91% are singletons. Material: PBMCs, obtained around atezolizumab (anti-PD-L1) treatment. Every receptor here comes from a woman older than 75 with urothelial cancer.

In its sample, this clone was seen once. The V and J genes are TRBV9 and TRBJ2-3; unclear D gene. The ends were cut back, 4 bases at V and 3 bases at J, with 6 bases in the middle. CDR1 is SGDLS and CDR2 is YYNGEE in the germline V gene. This CDR3 is built from 12 residues. CDR3 sequence: CASSLTTDTQYF. DNA for the CDR3: TGTGCCAGCAGCCTAACGACAGATACGCAGTATTTT.

V and J are TRBV9 and TRBJ2-5; D is possibly TRBD2 (6 bases). V was pared by 7 bases and J by 6 bases, with 19 bases between. The CDR3 is made up of 14 amino acids. Germline CDR1 and CDR2: SGDLS and YYNGEE. CDR3 nucleotides: TGTGCCAGCGGAGGCGGGAACAGTAAGCAGACCCAGTACTTC. Its translation: CASGGGNSKQTQYF.

The genes are TRBV28 and TRBJ2-1; 10 bases are a match to TRBD2. The V gene's germline CDR1 is MDHEN and CDR2 SYDVKM. V dropped 5 bases and J dropped 7; count of bases not matched to a gene: 8. CDR3 size: 15 residues. The CDR3 DNA reads as TGTGCCAGCAGTGAAGCGGGAGGGCCCGGGAATGAGCAGTTCTTC. Amino acids: CASSEAGGPGNEQFF.

V gene TRBV11-3 combines with J gene TRBJ2-1, with a tentative D call TRBD1 (6 bases). Germline assignment: CDR1 SGHNT and CDR2 YENEEA. The ends were cut back, 5 bases at V and 1 base at J, with 9 bases in the middle. This CDR3 has 14 amino acids. This CDR3 reads CASSAGQSYNEQFF. In DNA form, the CDR3 reads TGTGCCAGCAGCGCCGGACAGTCCTACAATGAGCAGTTCTTC.

V usage is TRBV4-2 and J usage is TRBJ1-2; D gene ambiguous. Germline assignment: CDR1 LGHNA and CDR2 YNFKEQ. The CDR3 loop spans 15 amino acids. The V gene lost 0 bases and the J gene lost 6 bases, with 14 bases spanning the gap. The DNA for the CDR3 is TGTGCCAGCAGCCAAGAATTGAGGCGGGTGGATGGCTACACCTTC. This encodes CASSQELRRVDGYTF.

The V call is TRBV5-6, the J call TRBJ2-1; 7 positions match TRBD2. J gave up 1 base and V 5 bases, and 6 bases lay outside the gene matches. The CDR3 runs to 15 residues. Germline CDR1 is SGHDT and CDR2 is YYEEEE. CDR3 region: CASRPRGSSYNEQFF. The CDR3 bases are TGTGCCAGCAGGCCCCGCGGGAGTTCCTACAATGAGCAGTTCTTC.

In its sample, this clone was seen once. V usage is TRBV29-1 and J usage is TRBJ2-5; TRBD2 might be the D (6 bases). Trimming cost V 3 bases and J 6 bases, with 17 bases left between them. This CDR3 is 14 amino acids long. Germline V gene lookup returns CDR1 SQVTM and CDR2 ANQGSEA. This CDR3 is CSVDSRLGGKTQYF. The CDR3 DNA sequence: TGCAGCGTTGACTCCAGGCTGGGGGGAAAGACCCAGTACTTC.